Shown below are 2 T cell receptor beta chains from a single sample sequenced in a study of blood T cell repertoires in COVID-19. The method was immunoSEQ multiplex PCR; TCRdb's version includes in-frame clones alone and lacks a portion of them. The data contain 350,000 to 500,000 clones, roughly 88% of them singletons. Sequencing used PBMCs or T cells enriched from blood (not recorded which). These receptors all come from a woman aged 18 to 35 who had been exposed to COVID-19.

This chain uses TRBV13 with TRBJ1-2, with D maybe TRBD1 (5 bases). The CDR3 length is 17 residues. CDR1 and CDR2 (germline): PRHDT, FYEKMQ (reference sequence). The V end lost 0 bases, the J end lost 6 bases, and 20 bases lay between the germline ends. CDR3 DNA sequence: TGTGCCAGCAGCTTAGGCCGGTCTAGGGGCTTCGGGCATGGCTACACCTTC. Residues: CASSLGRSRGFGHGYTF.

V gene TRBV21-1 combines with J gene TRBJ2-1; the listed D gene, TRBD2, was not tested against the DNA. TRBV21-1 is shown as a pseudogene. This CDR3 region has 16 residues. For the CDR3, the DNA is TGTGCCAGCAGCAAAGCGCAGCGGGGGGTCCCGGGAGAGCAGTTCTTC. This codes for CASSKAQRGVPGEQFF.